This TCR beta chain was profiled in a study of CD8 T cells in ankylosing spondylitis listed by TCRdb under 2017. A note on the overall study: The study set out to find disease-linked TCR variants by profiling T cell receptor beta repertoires in ankylosing spondylitis patients and healthy donors. Peripheral blood samples were taken, and synovial fluid was additionally collected from ankylosing spondylitis patients. The full study cohort was made up of 25 to 30 ankylosing spondylitis patients and fewer than 120 healthy donors.

The data were produced on an Illumina HiSeq 2500. Quantitative 5'-RACE with molecular barcodes was the method used to prepare the TCR beta libraries. In the authors' own workflow: A new computational method, built on a probabilistic model of VDJ rearrangement, was used to identify disease-linked TCR variants. The raw public data were reprocessed by TCRdb itself: fastp quality trimming at Q25, MiXCR clonotype calling, in-frame beta chains only. Records with the same CDR3 protein are collapsed into one entry carrying the most frequent genes and DNA. What appears here as the V and J calls and clone size reflects TCRdb's work, not the paper's. Counted in this sample were about 750,000 distinct CDR3 sequences; roughly 20% of them appeared once. Together, the top ten hold approximately 18% of the sample. This clonotype was seen only a few times. There is no known antigen for this receptor. Nothing much larger sits one base from this clone, and base qualities are not available.

Broad study findings and their caveats: Significant enrichment of the disease-linked clones was reported in matched synovial fluid samples from ankylosing spondylitis patients. Blood from ankylosing spondylitis patients appeared to be characterized by a TCR beta motif composed of eight highly homologous amino acid variants. The disease-linked clones had a CD8+ phenotype and were found at relatively low frequencies in peripheral blood. Some motif variants had previously been reported in the synovial fluid and blood of reactive arthritis patients, which suggests shared mechanisms of disease initiation.

Per the germline V gene (reference sequence), DFQATT is the CDR1 and SNEGSKA is the CDR2. Taken from cysteine to phenylalanine, the CDR3 has 13 residues. Of the read, only the CDR3 DNA is kept; its 39 bases are in frame from base 1. V loses 4 bases at its end and J loses 0 bases; junction bases beyond the gene matches: 2. The sequence came from a male donor with ankylosing spondylitis. Recombination joined TRBV20-1 with TRBJ2-7; TRBD2 lines up with 8 middle nucleotides. The source material was blood, either unsorted or a sorted T cell fraction (not recorded which). The bases read TGCAGTGCTAAAGCGGGGGACTCCTACGAGCAGTACTTC. It translates as CSAKAGDSYEQYF.